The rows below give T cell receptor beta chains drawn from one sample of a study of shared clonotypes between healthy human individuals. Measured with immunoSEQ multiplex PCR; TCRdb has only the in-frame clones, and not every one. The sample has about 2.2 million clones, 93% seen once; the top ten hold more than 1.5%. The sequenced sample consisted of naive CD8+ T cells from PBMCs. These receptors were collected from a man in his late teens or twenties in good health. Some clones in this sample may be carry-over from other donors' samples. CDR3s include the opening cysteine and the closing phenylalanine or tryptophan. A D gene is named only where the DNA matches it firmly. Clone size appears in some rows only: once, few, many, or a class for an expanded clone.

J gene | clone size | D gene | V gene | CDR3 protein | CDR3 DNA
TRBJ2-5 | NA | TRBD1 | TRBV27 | CASSSLPGQAYQETQYF | TGTGCCAGCAGCTCACTACCGGGACAGGCTTATCAAGAGACCCAGTACTTC
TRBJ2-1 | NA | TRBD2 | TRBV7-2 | CASRSPAGVYNEQFF | TGTGCCAGCAGGTCGCCAGCGGGGGTCTACAATGAGCAGTTCTTC
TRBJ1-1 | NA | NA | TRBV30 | CAWKLQTTEAFF | TGTGCCTGGAAACTCCAGACAACCGAAGCTTTCTTT
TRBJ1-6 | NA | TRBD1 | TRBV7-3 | CASSLTYGVPRDRDNSPLHF | TGTGCCAGCAGCTTAACGTACGGGGTGCCCCGGGACAGGGATAATTCACCCCTCCACTTT
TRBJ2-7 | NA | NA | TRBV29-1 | CSVERTDTYEQYF | TGCAGCGTGGAGAGGACGGATACCTACGAGCAGTACTTC
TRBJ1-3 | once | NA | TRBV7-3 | CASSLGSGNTIYF | TGTGCCAGCAGCCTAGGCTCTGGAAACACCATATATTTT
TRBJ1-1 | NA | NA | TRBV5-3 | CARSEPGPGLNTEAFF | TGTGCCAGAAGCGAACCGGGGCCGGGGTTGAACACTGAAGCTTTCTTT
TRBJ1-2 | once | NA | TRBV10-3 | CAITEGGFGYTF | TGTGCCATCACCGAGGGGGGGTTCGGCTACACCTTC
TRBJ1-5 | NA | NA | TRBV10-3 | CAISESSLGSNQPQHF | TGTGCCATCAGTGAGTCTAGCCTTGGTAGCAATCAGCCCCAGCATTTT
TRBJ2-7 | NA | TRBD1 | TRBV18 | CASSPPRDREIAYEQYF | TGTGCCAGCTCACCCCCCCGGGACAGGGAGATAGCCTACGAGCAGTACTTC
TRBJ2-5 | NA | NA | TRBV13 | CASSPRRRGGQETQYF | TGTGCCAGCAGCCCAAGGCGGAGGGGTGGCCAAGAGACCCAGTACTTC
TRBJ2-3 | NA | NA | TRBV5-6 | CASSLLDTDTQYF | TGTGCCAGCAGCTTGCTCGATACAGATACGCAGTATTTT
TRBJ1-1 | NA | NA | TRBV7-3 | CASSSSTGGEAFF | TGTGCCAGCAGCTCCTCGACAGGAGGTGAAGCTTTCTTT
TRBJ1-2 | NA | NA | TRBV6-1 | CASSGQYYGYTF | TGTGCCAGCAGTGGTCAGTATTATGGCTACACCTTC
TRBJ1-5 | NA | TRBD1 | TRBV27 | CASSLGQGYNQPQHF | TGTGCCAGCAGTTTGGGACAGGGATACAATCAGCCCCAGCATTTT
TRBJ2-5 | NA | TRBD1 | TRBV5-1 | CASRASGGRETQYF | TGCGCCAGCAGAGCCTCAGGGGGCAGGGAGACCCAGTACTTC
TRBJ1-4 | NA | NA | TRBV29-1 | CSVTGGSFGHEKLFF | TGCAGCGTTACGGGGGGCAGTTTTGGCCATGAAAAACTGTTTTTT
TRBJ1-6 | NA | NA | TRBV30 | CAWSVSDNSPLHF | TGTGCCTGGAGTGTATCGGATAATTCACCCCTCCACTTT
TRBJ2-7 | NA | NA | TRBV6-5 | CASRPITGVMGEQYF | TGTGCCAGCAGGCCTATTACGGGGGTTATGGGGGAGCAGTACTTC
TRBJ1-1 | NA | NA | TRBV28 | CASSPQLSGLRGTEAFF | TGTGCCAGCAGCCCTCAGTTATCAGGGTTGAGGGGCACTGAAGCTTTCTTT
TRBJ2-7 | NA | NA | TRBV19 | CASSWGSAAYEQYF | TGTGCCAGTTCTTGGGGCAGCGCAGCTTACGAGCAGTACTTC
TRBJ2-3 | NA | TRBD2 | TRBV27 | CASSLWSSGETDTQYF | TGTGCCAGCAGTTTATGGTCTAGCGGGGAGACAGATACGCAGTATTTT
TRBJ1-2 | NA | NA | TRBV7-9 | CASSLSQGLDGYTF | TGTGCCAGCAGCTTATCACAGGGACTCGATGGCTACACCTTC
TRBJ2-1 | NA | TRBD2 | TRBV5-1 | CASSPARGGRKYNEQFF | TGCGCCAGCAGCCCGGCGAGGGGCGGGAGGAAATACAATGAGCAGTTCTTC
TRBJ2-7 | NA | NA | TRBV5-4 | CASSFFRGNSYEQYF | TGTGCCAGCAGCTTCTTTCGGGGCAATTCCTACGAGCAGTACTTC
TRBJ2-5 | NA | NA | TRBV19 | CASSIRVLSGGETQYF | TGTGCCAGTAGTATTCGTGTGTTGTCAGGCGGAGAGACCCAGTACTTC
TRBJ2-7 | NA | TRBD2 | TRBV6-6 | CASREFLAAYEQYF | TGTGCCAGCAGGGAGTTTCTAGCGGCCTACGAGCAGTACTTC
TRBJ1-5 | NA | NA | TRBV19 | CASSIIGFLLVMGGNQPQHF | TGTGCCAGTAGTATTATCGGATTTTTGCTGGTTATGGGCGGCAATCAGCCCCAGCATTTT
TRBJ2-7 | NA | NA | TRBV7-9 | CASGQLVEQYF | TGTGCCAGCGGTCAGCTGGTCGAGCAGTACTTC
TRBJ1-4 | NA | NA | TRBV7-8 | CASSLGDQKKLFF | TGTGCCAGCAGCCTAGGGGACCAGAAGAAACTGTTTTTT
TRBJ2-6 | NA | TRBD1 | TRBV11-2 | CASSPGRGTGTSGANVLTF | TGTGCCAGCAGCCCAGGCAGGGGGACAGGGACATCTGGGGCCAACGTCCTGACTTTC
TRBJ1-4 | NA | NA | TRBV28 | CASNPLLRPGRGEKLFF | TGTGCCAGCAACCCCCTCCTTCGGCCCGGCCGCGGTGAAAAACTGTTTTTT
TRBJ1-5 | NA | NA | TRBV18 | CASSPRKGLTNQPQHF | TGTGCCAGCTCACCACGAAAGGGATTAACCAATCAGCCCCAGCATTTT
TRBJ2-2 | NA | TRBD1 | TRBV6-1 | CASSEWGQTTGELFF | TGTGCCAGCAGTGAATGGGGACAGACCACCGGGGAGCTGTTTTTT
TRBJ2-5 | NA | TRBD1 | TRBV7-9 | CASSLDRGREETQYF | TGTGCCAGCAGCTTGGACAGGGGGCGCGAAGAGACCCAGTACTTC
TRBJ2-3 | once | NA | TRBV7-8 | CASSLVFVGSSTDTQYF | TGTGCCAGCAGCTTAGTCTTTGTGGGAAGTAGCACAGATACGCAGTATTTT
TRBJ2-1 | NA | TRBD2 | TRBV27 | CASSFFPHGASGSRTGNEQFF | TGTGCCAGCAGTTTTTTCCCCCACGGGGCTAGCGGGAGTAGGACAGGAAATGAGCAGTTCTTC
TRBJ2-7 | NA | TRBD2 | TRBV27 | CASSLSSSGIRGEQYF | TGTGCCAGCAGTTTATCATCTAGCGGGATTAGGGGCGAGCAGTACTTC
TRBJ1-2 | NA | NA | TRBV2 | CASSVRAAETNYGYTF | TGTGCCAGCAGTGTCCGGGCCGCCGAAACTAACTATGGCTACACCTTC
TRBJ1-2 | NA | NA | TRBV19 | CASSMSLGGWYGYTF | TGTGCCAGTAGTATGAGTCTGGGGGGCTGGTATGGCTACACCTTC